This T cell receptor beta chain was captured by sequencing in a study of shared T cell receptors in the human thymus. The table came from immunoSEQ multiplex PCR; TCRdb's copy has only in-frame clones and leaves some out. The table includes about 660,000 clones, 87% detected once. The CDR3 contains 15 residues. Germline V lookup: CDR1 SGDLS, CDR2 YYNGEE. Trimming pared 0 bases from V and 8 bases from J, leaving 14 bases between. The sample was also linked to a second study, of human thymus T cells.

This chain uses TRBV9 with TRBJ1-4, with a tentative D call TRBD1 (5 bases). This sequence was found in a boy under three years old with a congenital heart defect. Material for sequencing was thymocytes. This CDR3 reads CASSVAAGLGEKLFF. DNA for the CDR3: TGTGCCAGCAGCGTAGCGGCAGGGCTTGGGGAAAAACTGTTTTTT.